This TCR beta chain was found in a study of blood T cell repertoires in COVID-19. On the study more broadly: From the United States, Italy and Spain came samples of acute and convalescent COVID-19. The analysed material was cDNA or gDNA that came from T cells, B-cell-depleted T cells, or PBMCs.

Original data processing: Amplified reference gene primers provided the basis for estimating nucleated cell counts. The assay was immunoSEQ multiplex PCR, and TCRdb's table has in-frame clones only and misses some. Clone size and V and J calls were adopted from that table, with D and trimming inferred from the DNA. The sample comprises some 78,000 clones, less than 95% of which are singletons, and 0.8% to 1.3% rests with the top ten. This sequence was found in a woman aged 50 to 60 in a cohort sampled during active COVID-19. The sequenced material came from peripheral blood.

The CDR3 protein is CASQDRQGRSFF. The DNA for the CDR3 is TGTGCCAGTCAAGACCGACAGGGTAGATCGTTCTTC. V and J are TRBV19 and TRBJ2-1, with 7 bases identical to TRBD1. V was pared by 8 bases and J by 15 bases, with 13 bases of the junction left unmatched. The CDR3 is 12 amino acids. Germline lookup yields CDR1 LNHDA and CDR2 SQIVND (reference sequence).